These T cell receptor beta chains were read from a single sample in a study of T-cell memory formation after mild COVID-19. MiXCR was run by TCRdb on the 5' RACE reads, yielding one entry per CDR3 protein. Here the sample spans about 470,000 distinct CDR3 sequences, 18% being singletons. Material: PBMCs or a T cell subset sorted from them (not recorded which). The origin of the receptors is an adult woman who had mild COVID-19 (a few samples of this study predate the infection). Cell type and time point are not known. Each CDR3 is given with its conserved first and last residue. Fields, in order: D gene, clone size, J gene, V gene, CDR3 DNA, CDR3 protein. D genes are given only for firm matches. Clone size, where shown, is once, few, many, or a class for clones that have expanded.

NA	few	TRBJ1-2	TRBV5-1	TGCGCCAGCAGCTCGAAAACGCAGGGGACCTATGGCTACACCTTC	CASSSKTQGTYGYTF
NA	few	TRBJ2-1	TRBV12-3/TRBV12-4	TGTGCCAGCAGTTTTGACGGGGGGCATGAGCAGTTCTTC	CASSFDGGHEQFF
TRBD2	NA	TRBJ2-1	TRBV24-1	TGTGCCACCAGTGGAGTAGCGGGTCCTAGGGATGAGCAGTTCTTC	CATSGVAGPRDEQFF
NA	many	TRBJ1-2	TRBV6-2/TRBV6-3	TGTGCCAGCAGTTACGTGTCAGGGAACGCCTATGGCTACACCTTC	CASSYVSGNAYGYTF
NA	few	TRBJ2-7	TRBV27	TGTGCCAGCAGTTTATCTCGGGACTACGAGCAGTACTTC	CASSLSRDYEQYF
NA	NA	TRBJ2-5	TRBV12-3/TRBV12-4	TGTGCCAGCAGTTTCCGAGCGTACCAAGAGACCCAGTACTTC	CASSFRAYQETQYF
TRBD2	NA	TRBJ2-1	TRBV7-8	TGTGCCAGCAGCCGTCCTGCGGATAGCGGGGGTGCGAGCTCCTACAATGAGCAGTTCTTC	CASSRPADSGGASSYNEQFF
TRBD2	many	TRBJ2-7	TRBV19	TGTGCCAGTAGTATGGGACTAGCGGGAGCGGTTTACGAGCAGTACTTC	CASSMGLAGAVYEQYF
NA	few	TRBJ2-7	TRBV6-1	TGTGCCAGCACTCTCATTCCGTCCTACGAGCAGTACTTC	CASTLIPSYEQYF
TRBD2	NA	TRBJ2-2	TRBV7-6	TGTGCCAGCAGCTCACGACTAGCGGGGCGAGACAACACCGGGGAGCTGTTTTTT	CASSSRLAGRDNTGELFF
TRBD1	few	TRBJ2-2	TRBV5-1	TGCGCCAGCAGCGGGACAGCCGTCAGGGAGCTGTTTTTT	CASSGTAVRELFF
TRBD2	NA	TRBJ2-1	TRBV6-2/TRBV6-3	TGTGCCAGCAAAACGTCTAGCGGGAGGGCCCTCAGCTCCTACAATGAGCAGTTCTTC	CASKTSSGRALSSYNEQFF
TRBD2	NA	TRBJ2-2	TRBV28	TGTGCCAGCAGTTTAATCGCGGGAGTAGACACCGGGGAGCTGTTTTTT	CASSLIAGVDTGELFF
TRBD2	NA	TRBJ2-1	TRBV7-9	TGTGCCAGCAGCCCCCCCCCCCGGAGGCGCGGGGGCAATGAGCAGTTCTTC	CASSPPPRRRGGNEQFF
TRBD1	NA	TRBJ1-5	TRBV12-3/TRBV12-4	TGTGCCAGCAGGACAGGGAGTGGTAGCAATCAGCCCCAGCATTTT	CASRTGSGSNQPQHF
TRBD1	few	TRBJ1-2	TRBV4-1	TGCGCCAGCAGCCAAGTCCGACAGGGGGGTACCTATGGCTACACCTTC	CASSQVRQGGTYGYTF
NA	many	TRBJ2-1	TRBV5-1	TGCGCCAGCAGCTTGGGGGGGTTCGATGAGCAGTTCTTC	CASSLGGFDEQFF
NA	few	TRBJ2-1	TRBV10-3	TGTGCCATCAGTGAGGATGGGAGTTCCTACAATGAGCAGTTCTTC	CAISEDGSSYNEQFF
NA	NA	TRBJ2-6	TRBV30	TGTGCCTGGGGAACAGGGTCTGGGGCCAACGTCCTGACTTTC	CAWGTGSGANVLTF
NA	many	TRBJ2-7	TRBV4-1	TGCGCCAGCAGCCAAGCTCGGACTGCTGGATCCGAGCAGTACTTC	CASSQARTAGSEQYF
TRBD1	many	TRBJ2-1	TRBV12-3/TRBV12-4	TGTGCCAGCAGTTTCTGGTCAGGGGGCAATGAGCAGTTCTTC	CASSFWSGGNEQFF
NA	NA	TRBJ2-1	TRBV6-1	TGTGCCAGCAGCCCATCAGTGGGGGCGGGATATGAGCAGTTCTTC	CASSPSVGAGYEQFF
NA	NA	TRBJ2-6	TRBV9	TGTGCCAGCAGCAGCAGGGAATTAATTGGGGCCAACGTCCTGACTTTC	CASSSRELIGANVLTF
NA	few	TRBJ1-5	TRBV19	TGTGCCAGTAGTATTGGGGCAGGGAGCAATCAGCCCCAGCATTTT	CASSIGAGSNQPQHF
TRBD1	NA	TRBJ1-2	TRBV6-5	TGTGCCAGCAGTTACACAGGACAGGGCCCGGGGTATACCTTC	CASSYTGQGPGYTF
NA	NA	TRBJ1-3	TRBV10-3	TGTGCCATCAGTGTTGGCTCCTCTGGAAACACCATATATTTT	CAISVGSSGNTIYF
NA	few	TRBJ2-3	TRBV5-1	TGCGCCAGCAGCTCACAGGCGTCGGGGCTCACAGATACGCAGTATTTT	CASSSQASGLTDTQYF
NA	few	TRBJ1-2	TRBV6-6	TGTGCCAGCAGTTACGATGGTAGAGACTATGGCTACACCTTC	CASSYDGRDYGYTF
NA	few	TRBJ2-3	TRBV11-2	TGTGCCAGCAGCTTAGAGAGGATAGATCCGCAGTATTTT	CASSLERIDPQYF
NA	many	TRBJ2-2	TRBV20-1	TGCAGTGCCCGCGGTGGGAGGAACACCGGGGAGCTGTTTTTT	CSARGGRNTGELFF
NA	NA	TRBJ2-2	TRBV20-1	TGCAGTGCTAGCCGTGGAACAGGGACCGGGGAGCTGTTTTTT	CSASRGTGTGELFF
NA	NA	TRBJ1-1	TRBV30	TGTGCCTGGAGCCCTTTCGGGGGAGCGAACACTGAAGCTTTCTTT	CAWSPFGGANTEAFF
NA	NA	TRBJ2-7	TRBV6-5	TGTGCCAGCAGTTACTCGCGGGAGTCGACAGGGAAACCCTACGAGCAGTACTTC	CASSYSRESTGKPYEQYF
NA	NA	TRBJ1-2	TRBV24-1	TGTGCCACCAGTCAAGGGGATGGCTACACCTTC	CATSQGDGYTF
TRBD1	NA	TRBJ2-7	TRBV24-1	TGTGCCACCAGCCTGACAGGGAACTCCTACGAGCAGTACTTC	CATSLTGNSYEQYF
TRBD2	many	TRBJ2-1	TRBV20-1	TGCAGTGCTAGAATAGCGGGACGGAACAATGAGCAGTTCTTC	CSARIAGRNNEQFF
NA	NA	TRBJ1-2	TRBV5-1	TGCGCCAGCAGCTGGGGAAGGGCATCAAACTATGGCTACACCTTC	CASSWGRASNYGYTF
NA	few	TRBJ2-7	TRBV7-6	TGTGCCAGCAGCTTAACATCAACGGGGCACGAGCAGTACTTC	CASSLTSTGHEQYF
TRBD2	NA	TRBJ2-3	TRBV20-1	TGCAGTGCTACGGACCAACTAGCGGGGGCCTCTTCTAGCACAGATACGCAGTATTTT	CSATDQLAGASSSTDTQYF
NA	NA	TRBJ1-1	TRBV10-3	TGTGCCATCAGCCCTCACGGGGAGAACACTGAAGCTTTCTTT	CAISPHGENTEAFF
NA	few	TRBJ2-1	TRBV12-3/TRBV12-4	TGTGCCAGCAGTTTCAGGAGGGGCTACAATGAGCAGTTCTTC	CASSFRRGYNEQFF
TRBD1	NA	TRBJ2-7	TRBV29-1	TGCAGCGTTGACCCCGGGACAGGGGGGTTCGGGCAGTACTTC	CSVDPGTGGFGQYF
TRBD1	NA	TRBJ1-1	TRBV5-4	TGTGCCAGCAGCTCCCGGGACAGGGAAGCTTTCTTT	CASSSRDREAFF
NA	few	TRBJ1-1	TRBV6-4	TGTGCCAGCAGTGACGTAGTAGGGAGTGAAGCTTTCTTT	CASSDVVGSEAFF
TRBD2	NA	TRBJ2-1	TRBV13	TGTGCCAGCAGCTGGATCCGGGAGGGCAATGAGCAGTTCTTC	CASSWIREGNEQFF
TRBD1	few	TRBJ2-1	TRBV5-1	TGCGCCAGCAGCTCCCTCGACAGGGGGCGTCTGTATGAGCAGTTCTTC	CASSSLDRGRLYEQFF
NA	many	TRBJ2-7	TRBV29-1	TGCAGCGTTGAGGAGACAGTGGGCGAGCAGTACTTC	CSVEETVGEQYF
NA	NA	TRBJ2-1	TRBV30	TGTGCCTGGAGTCCTTTTACCCAGGGCGGTGAGCAGTTCTTC	CAWSPFTQGGEQFF
TRBD2	few	TRBJ2-7	TRBV30	TGTGCCTGCCACCCCGAGACTAGCGGATACGAGCAGTACTTC	CACHPETSGYEQYF
TRBD2	NA	TRBJ2-7	TRBV9	TGTGCCAGCAGCGTGTCCGGGCTAGCGGGAGTAAGCGAGCAGTACTTC	CASSVSGLAGVSEQYF
NA	few	TRBJ2-2	TRBV28	TGTGCCAGCAGTAGCTTGGGGAACACCGGGGAGCTGTTTTTT	CASSSLGNTGELFF
NA	NA	TRBJ1-1	TRBV5-6	TGTGCCAGCAGCTCGGGACTCTGGGTTTTCTTT	CASSSGLWVFF
NA	few	TRBJ2-5	TRBV4-2	TGTGCCAGCAGCCAAGAACGAGGATGGGAGACCCAGTACTTC	CASSQERGWETQYF
NA	NA	TRBJ2-5	TRBV24-1	TGTGCCACCAGTGAATCCGGGATCCAGCCTCTACAAGAGACCCAGTACTTC	CATSESGIQPLQETQYF